This is a list of T cell receptor beta chains from one sample in a study of shared clonotypes between healthy human individuals. Libraries were prepared by immunoSEQ multiplex PCR; TCRdb keeps only in-frame clonotypes and omits some of them. The data show roughly 640,000 clones, approximately 79% seen once. Specimen: memory CD4+ T cells sorted from blood. Every receptor here comes from a woman younger than 45 in good health. The CDR3 runs from the conserved cysteine through the conserved F or W.

j_call v_call cdr3_aa
TRBJ1-1 TRBV6-6 CASSYPLQGEAFF
TRBJ2-7 TRBV2 CASSAVTSEYYEQYF
TRBJ2-7 TRBV5-4 CASSLRTGGIYEQYF
TRBJ2-1 TRBV10-1 CASSPSGVYNEQFF
TRBJ1-2 TRBV5-4 CASSLQGDYAGYTF
TRBJ1-4 TRBV5-1 CASSYSGTDEKLFF
TRBJ2-5 TRBV27 CASSLTASGIKTQYF
TRBJ1-2 TRBV4-1 CASSQDKGYGYTF
TRBJ1-2 TRBV6-6 CASSYSMGGIGYTF
TRBJ2-3 TRBV12-5 CASGLGDTQYF
TRBJ1-1 TRBV5-6 CASSLGMNTEAFF
TRBJ2-3 TRBV2 CASSFGRSGDTDTQYF
TRBJ2-5 TRBV15 CATSRETGGVRPQYF
TRBJ2-5 TRBV7-3 CASSLTGPTGQETQYF
TRBJ1-5 TRBV5-1 CASSLGPGSNQPQHF
TRBJ1-5 TRBV28 CASSFPWDRGNQPQHF
TRBJ1-1 TRBV6-1 CASSDRTGGPGTEAFF
TRBJ1-4 TRBV7-9 CASSSSGTSTNEKLFF
TRBJ2-2 TRBV9 CASSVHYTGELFF
TRBJ2-7 TRBV6-6 CASSRPGGSSYEQYF
TRBJ2-5 TRBV6-6 CASSYRFETQYF
TRBJ1-5 TRBV29-1 CSVGGSPGQPQHF
TRBJ2-3 TRBV5-1 CASSATGTTTTTDTQYF
TRBJ1-5 TRBV7-8 CASSLGRDRAYQPQHF
TRBJ2-3 TRBV6-5 CASGDRGLSTDTQYF
TRBJ2-1 TRBV4-1 CASSGITGDSGRAYNEQFF
TRBJ1-1 TRBV5-4 CASSTLANTEAFF
TRBJ1-1 TRBV14 CASSQEGAIPTEAFF
TRBJ2-1 TRBV4-1 CASSQGRIAGGYNEQFF
TRBJ2-7 TRBV2 CASSEAIVYEQYF
TRBJ1-2 TRBV5-8 CASRPSAGLRGGYTF
TRBJ2-3 TRBV18 CASSPPGSGKDTQYF
TRBJ1-1 TRBV10-3 CAISERQGNTEAFF
TRBJ2-7 TRBV6-5 CASSSGSLYEQYF
TRBJ2-5 TRBV2 CASSKVQETQYF
TRBJ1-2 TRBV11-2 CASSLGQGEYYGYTF
TRBJ2-1 TRBV19 CASSPLPLAGPYNEQFF
TRBJ2-2 TRBV7-2 CASSLAPRAATGELFF
TRBJ2-2 TRBV5-4 CASSLGGTGELFF
TRBJ2-5 TRBV11-2 CASSGERRETQYF
TRBJ2-5 TRBV11-3 CASSLGPNQETQYF
TRBJ1-1 TRBV5-5 CASSLEGGMNTEAFF
TRBJ2-3 TRBV28 CASSIGLVQYF
TRBJ2-2 TRBV7-2 CASSLVALVDGELFF
TRBJ1-2 TRBV4-1 CASSQESREHGYTF
TRBJ1-1 TRBV28 CASSSLPGGAEAFF
TRBJ1-1 TRBV6-5 CASSRTGGPNTEAFF
TRBJ1-4 TRBV7-6 CASSLSIAKGEKLFF